This T cell receptor (beta chain) was found in a study of regulatory T cells in long-lasting Graves disease. Study context: Disease was considered persistent Graves' disease after over 5 years of antithyroid drugs (with positive TSH receptor antibodies).

Germline loops: CDR1 DFQATT, CDR2 SNEGSKA (reference sequence). With 1 base removed from V and 2 bases from J, the gap between germline ends came to 20 bases. The CDR3 loop spans 17 amino acids. The authors built TCR beta libraries using iRepertoire HTBI primers and Arm-PCR of CDR3 regions. TCRdb reprocessed the multiplex PCR reads with MiXCR, giving one entry per CDR3 protein. Of about 430,000 distinct CDR3 sequences listed, around a fifth are singletons. This clonotype was seen ten or more times. Its antigen is not identified. The time point was: persistent/refractory GD, antithyroid drugs over 5 years with positive TRAb. From RNA extracted from PBMCs, the TCR library was made. The patients were drawn from one endocrinology department in Xi'an, China. Study-level results: Persistent-disease Graves' patients showed less TCR diversity than new cases.

Specimen: peripheral blood mononuclear cells (PBMCs), collected when the disease was refractory, from a patient treated with antithyroid drugs. The chain is built from TRBV20-1 and TRBJ2-5; maybe TRBD2 (5 bases). This receptor was obtained from a female donor with Graves disease. CDR3 DNA: TGCAGTGCTAGAGGGGAGCGAGTACCGGCACCTCAAGAGACCCAGTACTTC. Amino acids: CSARGERVPAPQETQYF.